This TCR beta chain appears in the sequencing data of a study of tumor-infiltrating lymphocytes in primary liver carcinoma. The input was around 0.5 ug total RNA; TCR beta cDNA was made from it with a constant-region primer. Three rounds of nested multiplex PCR with slightly modified ARM-PCR produced TCR beta libraries. MiXCR was run by TCRdb on the multiplex PCR reads, yielding one entry per CDR3 protein. Seen here are about 350,000 distinct CDR3 sequences, about 61% observed once, and the top ten hold 5.5% to 7%. Whole-study findings and limits: In the absence of sorting, bulk samples left CD4+ and CD8+ repertoires uncompared. Pairs comparing tumor with adjacent tissue or blood overlapped less than pairs drawn from tumor regions.

A remark on this clonotype: What it recognizes is unknown. This may come from a read error, since a much larger clone is one base off.

Unsorted whole blood yielded blood RNA, and germline DNA was extracted as well. The patients lived with chronic HBV infection and had not yet received any treatment. The receptor was isolated from a man aged 40-55 years with primary liver carcinoma and hepatitis B virus infection. Sample: peripheral blood.

The CDR3 here is CASSQDREIYNSPLHF. The CDR3 DNA reads as TGCGCCAGCAGCCAGGACAGGGAAATTTATAATTCACCCCTCCACTTT. J is TRBJ1-6 and V is TRBV5-1; 8 bases line up with TRBD1. The CDR3 is 16 residues long. CDR1 and CDR2 from the germline V gene are SGHRS and YFSETQ. V lost 4 bases and J lost 4; bases outside the gene matches: 7.